Below, 15 T cell receptor beta chains from the same sample are listed, as sequenced in a study of blood T cells in healthy people across ages. Together with a sample-barcoded 5' primer, a J-beta primer mix was included in a second PCR lasting about 7 to 11 cycles. One entry per CDR3 protein results from TCRdb running MiXCR on the 5' RACE reads. This sample has about 730,000 distinct CDR3 sequences, with roughly 43% found just once. Sequencing used blood. All receptors derive from a woman aged 55-75 years in good health.

The rearrangement uses TRBV12-3 or TRBV12-4 and TRBJ2-3; D remains unclear. The CDR3 has 12 amino acids. Trimming removed 7 bases at V and 10 bases at J, with 15 bases between. This CDR3 reads CASNNDGWSQYF. In DNA form, the CDR3 reads TGTGCCAGCAACAACGACGGCTGGTCGCAGTATTTT.

A word on this clonotype: A read error may be the cause here, since a much bigger clone is one base away. Without the conserved terminal phenylalanine or tryptophan, this CDR3 likely stems from a read error. The chain couples TRBV29-1 to TRBJ2-4; D could derive from TRBD1 or TRBD2 (5 bases each). The J call could be wrong; TRBJ2-5 is a better fit for the DNA end. Germline CDR1 is SQVTM and CDR2 is ANQGSEA. The CDR3 totals 12 residues. This chain's CDR3 is CSAQREGETQYV. The CDR3, as DNA: TGCAGCGCCCAGCGAGAGGGGGAGACCCAGTACGTC.

This clonotype was recorded many times. The J gene is TRBJ2-5, the V gene TRBV3-1; possible D gene TRBD2, 6 bases. Trimming left V 5 bases short and J 4 bases short, with 8 bases between. The CDR3 extends over 12 amino acids. Germline V gene sequence: CDR1 LGHDT, CDR2 YNNKEL (reference sequence). CDR3 region: CASSSSVETQYF. The DNA for the CDR3 is TGTGCCAGCAGCTCTAGCGTAGAGACCCAGTACTTC.

This clonotype was observed at least ten times. The J gene is TRBJ2-1, the V gene TRBV27; 11 nucleotides match TRBD2. The germline CDR1 and CDR2 sequences are MNHEY and SMNVEV (reference sequence). The CDR3 has 16 amino acids. Unmatched junction bases numbered 7, after V lost 7 bases and J lost 2 bases. CDR3 sequence (DNA): TGTGCCAGCAACCCAGAGACTAGCGGGGCCTACAATGAGCAGTTCTTC. The encoded protein is CASNPETSGAYNEQFF.

CDR3 sequence (DNA): TGTGCCAGCTCAACAAACACCGCAACTAATGAAAAACTGTTTTTT. Translated, it gives CASSTNTATNEKLFF. The rearrangement uses TRBV18 and TRBJ1-4; the D is unclear. Trimming took off 5 bases at V and 0 bases at J, with 10 bases between the two ends. The germline gives CDR1 KGHSH, CDR2 LQKENI. CDR3 length: 15 residues.

The chain joins TRBV4-3 to TRBJ1-4; D ambiguous. The V end lost 1 base, the J end lost 7 bases, and 16 bases lay between the germline ends. Germline V gene lookup returns CDR1 LGHNA and CDR2 YSLEER. The CDR3 is 16 residues long. The CDR3, as DNA: TGCGCCAGCAGCCAAGGTTCGGGCCACAGTGCTGAAAAACTGTTTTTT. This translates into CASSQGSGHSAEKLFF.

Comments on this clonotype: Possible read error: a much larger clone is one base away. The CDR3 region has the DNA TGTGCCAGCAGTTGGACTAGCGGGAGGGCCTACGAGCAGTACTTC. It yields the protein CASSWTSGRAYEQYF. The chain uses TRBV6-5 and TRBJ2-7; 15 bases agree with TRBD2. V lost 4 bases, J lost 2 bases, and 0 bases stayed unmatched. The CDR3 sequence is 15 residues long. The germline V gene has CDR1 MNHEY and CDR2 SVGAGI.

There are a few counts of this clonotype. The chain has TRBV7-9 and TRBJ2-5; D possibly matches TRBD1 or TRBD2 (5 bases each). V shed 5 bases and J shed 0 bases, with 13 bases lying between them. The CDR3 has 15 residues. Germline values: CDR1 SEHNR, CDR2 FQNEAQ (reference sequence). The CDR3 reads CASSIGTADQETQYF. The CDR3 region has the DNA TGTGCCAGCAGCATCGGGACCGCAGACCAAGAGACCCAGTACTTC.

This chain joins TRBV14 and TRBJ1-4, with D maybe TRBD1 (5 bases). Per the germline V gene, CDR1 is SGHDN and CDR2 is FVKESK. The V and J ends lost 4 bases and 4 bases respectively, with 16 bases between them. The CDR3 is made up of 16 amino acids. CDR3 DNA: TGTGCCAGCAGCCTCGGTGGGACCATCCTTAATGAAAAACTGTTTTTT. Translated: CASSLGGTILNEKLFF. Complete variable domain (other parts from reference TRBV14 and TRBJ1-4): EAGVTQFPSHSVIEKGQTVTLRCDPISGHDNLYWYRRVMGKEIKFLLHFVKESKQDESGMPNNRFLAERTGGTYSTLKVQPAELEDSGVYFCASSLGGTILNEKLFFGSGTQLSVL.

Remarks on this clonotype: A read error may account for a junction end that differs from germline. The rearrangement links TRBV5-6 to TRBJ1-2; D remains unclear. The CDR3 contains 12 residues. Germline CDR1 is SGHDT and CDR2 is YYEEEE. In DNA form, the CDR3 reads TGTACCAGCAGCGTGGATCTGCGAGGCTACACCTTC. It encodes CTSSVDLRGYTF.

This clonotype was found a few times. The CDR3, as DNA: TGTGCCAGCAGTTTTGTTCAGGCCCACACAGATACGCAGTATTTT. Translation: CASSFVQAHTDTQYF. The chain uses TRBV12-3 or TRBV12-4 and TRBJ2-3; no firm D call. This CDR3 is 15 amino acids long. The V end was cut by 3 bases, the J end by 2 bases, with 12 bases between.

The chain joins TRBV7-9 to TRBJ2-5, with 12 bases aligning to TRBD1. Unmatched junction bases numbered 5, after V lost 5 bases and J lost 4 bases. Germline values: CDR1 SEHNR, CDR2 FQNEAQ (reference sequence). The CDR3 contains 15 residues. This chain's CDR3 is CASSTGTGGRETQYF. CDR3 in DNA: TGTGCCAGCAGCACCGGGACAGGGGGCCGAGAGACCCAGTACTTC.

This clonotype was found a few times. The rearrangement joins TRBV20-1 to TRBJ1-5; no firm D call. Germline values: CDR1 DFQATT, CDR2 SNEGSKA (reference sequence). V was trimmed by 4 bases and J by 4 bases, leaving 8 bases between them. The CDR3 length is 12 residues. CDR3 nucleotide sequence: TGCAGTGCTAACCGTATAAATCAGCCCCAGCATTTT. As protein: CSANRINQPQHF.

This clonotype has just one count. V usage is TRBV11-2 and J usage is TRBJ2-2, with D possibly being TRBD1 (6 bases). From germline, CDR1 is SGHAT and CDR2 FQNNGV. The CDR3 loop spans 18 amino acids. Between the trimmed V and J ends, which lost 5 bases and 4 bases, there was a span of 23 bases. The CDR3 region is CASSVTQLRTATTGELFF. The CDR3 coding sequence is TGTGCCAGCAGCGTAACTCAGCTAAGGACAGCAACCACCGGGGAGCTGTTTTTT.

This clonotype was counted at least ten times. The rearrangement links TRBV7-2 to TRBJ2-5; D is ambiguous. The CDR3 runs 14 residues. CDR1 is SGHTA and CDR2 is FQGNSA in the germline V gene. Between the trimmed V and J ends, which lost 1 base and 11 bases, there was a span of 17 bases. The CDR3 DNA follows: TGTGCCAGCAGCTTAGTAGCTAGTTCAAAGGTACAGTACTTC. Translation: CASSLVASSKVQYF.